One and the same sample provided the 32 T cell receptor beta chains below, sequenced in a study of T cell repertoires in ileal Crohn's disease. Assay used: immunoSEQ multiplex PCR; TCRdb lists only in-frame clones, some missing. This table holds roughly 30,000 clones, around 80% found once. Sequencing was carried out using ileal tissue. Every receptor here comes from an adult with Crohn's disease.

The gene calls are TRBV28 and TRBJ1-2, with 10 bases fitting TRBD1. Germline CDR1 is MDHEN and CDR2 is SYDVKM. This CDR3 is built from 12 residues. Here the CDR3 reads CAYSDRGYGYTF. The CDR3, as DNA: TGTGCTTACTCGGACAGGGGGTATGGCTACACCTTC.

Here the CDR3 DNA reads TGCGCCAGCCGAAGGGGACAGGGAGTAACCAAAAACATTCAGTACTTC. Residues: CASRRGQGVTKNIQYF. This rearrangement joins TRBV10-1 to TRBJ2-4; 9 nucleotides line up with TRBD1. V was pared by 8 bases and J by 2 bases, with 10 bases of the junction left unmatched. The CDR3 totals 16 residues. The germline V gene encodes CDR1 WNHNN and CDR2 SYGVQD (reference sequence).

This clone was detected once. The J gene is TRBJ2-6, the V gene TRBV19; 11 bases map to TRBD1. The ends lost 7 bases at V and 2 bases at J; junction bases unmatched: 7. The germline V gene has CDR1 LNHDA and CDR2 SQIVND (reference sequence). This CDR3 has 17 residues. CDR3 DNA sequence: TGTGCCAGTACTCGGGGGACAGGGGGGACTGGGGCCAACGTCCTGACTTTC. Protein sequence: CASTRGTGGTGANVLTF.

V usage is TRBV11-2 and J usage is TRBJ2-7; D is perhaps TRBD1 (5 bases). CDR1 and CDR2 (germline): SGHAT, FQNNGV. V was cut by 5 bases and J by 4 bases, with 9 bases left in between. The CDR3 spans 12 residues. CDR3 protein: CASSRQLYEQYF. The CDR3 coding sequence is TGTGCCAGCAGCCGACAGTTATACGAGCAGTACTTC.

DNA of the CDR3: TGTGCCAGCAGCTTAGGCCCTAGCCTGCCCCACGAGCAGTACTTC. Translation: CASSLGPSLPHEQYF. The gene calls are TRBV7-8 and TRBJ2-7, with TRBD2 as a possible D gene (5 bases). The germline CDR1 and CDR2 sequences are SGHVS and FQNEAQ. The CDR3 spans 15 residues. Trimming took 1 base from V and 5 from J, leaving 15 bases between them.

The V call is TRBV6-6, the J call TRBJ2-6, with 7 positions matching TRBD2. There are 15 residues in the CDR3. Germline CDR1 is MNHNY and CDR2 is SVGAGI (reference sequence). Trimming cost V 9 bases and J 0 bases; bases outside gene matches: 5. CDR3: CASKAGSSGANVLTF. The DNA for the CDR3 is TGTGCCAGTAAAGCGGGGAGCTCTGGGGCCAACGTCCTGACTTTC.

CDR3 bases: TGCGCCAGCAGCGCCACAGGGGGCGGGGATACGCAGTATTTT. It specifies CASSATGGGDTQYF. V is TRBV5-1 and J is TRBJ2-3; 9 bases are a match to TRBD1. Germline CDR1 reads SGHRS; CDR2 reads YFSETQ. CDR3 length: 14 amino acids. V gave up 4 bases and J gave up 6 bases; unmatched junction bases: 6.

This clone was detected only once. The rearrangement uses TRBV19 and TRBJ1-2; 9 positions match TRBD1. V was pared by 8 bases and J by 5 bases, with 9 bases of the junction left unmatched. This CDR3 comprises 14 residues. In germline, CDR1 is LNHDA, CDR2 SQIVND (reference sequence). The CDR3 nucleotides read TGTGCCAGTGGCGATCCGGGACAGGGATATGGCTACACCTTC. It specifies CASGDPGQGYGYTF. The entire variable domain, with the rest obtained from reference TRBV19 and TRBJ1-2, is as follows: DGGITQSPKYLFRKEGQNVTLSCEQNLNHDAMYWYRQDPGQGLRLIYYSQIVNDFQKGDIAEGYSVSREKKESFPLTVTSAQKNPTAFYLCASGDPGQGYGYTFGSGTRLTVV.

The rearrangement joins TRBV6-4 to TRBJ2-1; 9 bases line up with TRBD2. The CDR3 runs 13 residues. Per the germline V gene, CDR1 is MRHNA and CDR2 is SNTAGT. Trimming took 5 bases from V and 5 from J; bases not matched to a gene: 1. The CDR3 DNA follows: TGTGCCAGCAGTAGCGGGGGGAACAATGAGCAGTTCTTC. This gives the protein CASSSGGNNEQFF.

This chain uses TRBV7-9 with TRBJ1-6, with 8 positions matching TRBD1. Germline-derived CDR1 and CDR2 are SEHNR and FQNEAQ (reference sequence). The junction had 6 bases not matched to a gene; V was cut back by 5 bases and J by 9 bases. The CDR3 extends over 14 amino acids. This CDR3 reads CASSLDRVTSPLHF. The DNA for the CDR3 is TGTGCCAGCAGCCTGGACAGGGTTACTTCACCCCTCCACTTT.

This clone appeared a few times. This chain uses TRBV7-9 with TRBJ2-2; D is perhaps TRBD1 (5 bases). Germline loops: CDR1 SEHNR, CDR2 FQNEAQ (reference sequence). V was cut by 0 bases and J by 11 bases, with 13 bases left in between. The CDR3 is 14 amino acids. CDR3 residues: CASSLAGVHNELFF. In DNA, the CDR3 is TGTGCCAGCAGCTTAGCAGGGGTCCATAATGAGCTGTTTTTT.

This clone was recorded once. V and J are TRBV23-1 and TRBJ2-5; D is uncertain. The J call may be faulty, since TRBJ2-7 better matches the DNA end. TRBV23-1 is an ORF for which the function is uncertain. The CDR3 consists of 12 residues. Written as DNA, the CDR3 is TGCGCCAGCAGTCATCCGAAGTACGAGCAGTACTTC. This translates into CASSHPKYEQYF.

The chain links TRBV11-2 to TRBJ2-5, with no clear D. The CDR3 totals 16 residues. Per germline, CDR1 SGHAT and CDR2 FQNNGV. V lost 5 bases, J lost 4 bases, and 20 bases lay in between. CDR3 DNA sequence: TGTGCCAGCAGCCCAACTTCAGGTTTCGGTGGAGAGACCCAGTACTTC. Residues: CASSPTSGFGGETQYF.

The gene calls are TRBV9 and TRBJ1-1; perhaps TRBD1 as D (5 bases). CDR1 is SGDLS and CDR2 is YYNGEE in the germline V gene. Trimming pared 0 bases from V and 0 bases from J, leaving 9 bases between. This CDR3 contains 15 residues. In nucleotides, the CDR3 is TGTGCCAGCAGCGTAGACGGGGGGATGAACACTGAAGCTTTCTTT. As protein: CASSVDGGMNTEAFF. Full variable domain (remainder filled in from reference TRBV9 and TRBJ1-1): DSGVTQTPKHLITATGQRVTLRCSPRSGDLSVYWYQQSLDQGLQFLIQYYNGEERAKGNILERFSAQQFPDLHSELNLSSLELGDSALYFCASSVDGGMNTEAFFGQGTRLTVV.

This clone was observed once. The CDR3 is CASSLVQNTEAFF. Here the CDR3 DNA reads TGTGCCAGCAGCTTAGTTCAGAACACTGAAGCTTTCTTT. The V gene is TRBV11-3, the J gene TRBJ1-1, with no clear D. The CDR3 runs 13 residues. V was cut by 1 base and J by 1 base, with 4 bases left in between. The germline gives CDR1 SGHNT, CDR2 YENEEA.

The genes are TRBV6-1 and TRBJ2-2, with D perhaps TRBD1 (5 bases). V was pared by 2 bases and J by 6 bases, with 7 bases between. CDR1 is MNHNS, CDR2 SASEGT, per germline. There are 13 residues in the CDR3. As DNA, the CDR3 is TGTGCCAGCAGTGAAATAGGGGCCGGGGAGCTGTTTTTT. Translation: CASSEIGAGELFF.

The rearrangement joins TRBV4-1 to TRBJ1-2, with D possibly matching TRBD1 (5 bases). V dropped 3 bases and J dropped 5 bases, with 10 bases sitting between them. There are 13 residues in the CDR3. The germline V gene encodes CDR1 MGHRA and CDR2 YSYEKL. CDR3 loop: CASSQGGPYGYTF. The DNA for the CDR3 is TGCGCCAGCAGCCAGGGGGGTCCTTATGGCTACACCTTC.

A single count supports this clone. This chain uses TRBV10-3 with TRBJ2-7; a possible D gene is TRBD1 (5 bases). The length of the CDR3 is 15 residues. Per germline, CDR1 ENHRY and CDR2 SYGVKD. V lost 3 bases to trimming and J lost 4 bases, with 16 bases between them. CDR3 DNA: TGTGCCATCAGTGAAGGGGCAGGTGGGTTATACGAGCAGTACTTC. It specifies CAISEGAGGLYEQYF.

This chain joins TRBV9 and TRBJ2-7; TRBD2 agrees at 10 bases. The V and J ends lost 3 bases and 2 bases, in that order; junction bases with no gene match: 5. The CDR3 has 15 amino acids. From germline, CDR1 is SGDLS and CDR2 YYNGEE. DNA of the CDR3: TGTGCCAGCAGCGAGGGGACTAGCGAGACCTACGAGCAGTACTTC. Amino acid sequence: CASSEGTSETYEQYF.

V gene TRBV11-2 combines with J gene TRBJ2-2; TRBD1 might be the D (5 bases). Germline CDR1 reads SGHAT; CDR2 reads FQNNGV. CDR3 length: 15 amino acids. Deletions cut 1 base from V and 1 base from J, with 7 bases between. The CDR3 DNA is TGTGCCAGCAGCTTAGGACAGAAGAACACCGGGGAGCTGTTTTTT. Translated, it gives CASSLGQKNTGELFF.

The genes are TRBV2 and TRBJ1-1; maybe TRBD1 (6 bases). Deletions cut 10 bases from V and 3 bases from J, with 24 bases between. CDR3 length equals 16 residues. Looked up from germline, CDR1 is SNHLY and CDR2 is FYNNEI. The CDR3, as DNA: TGTGCCACCCTCTACAGGGTCCCCAGGTGGGACACTGAAGCTTTCTTT. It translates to CATLYRVPRWDTEAFF.

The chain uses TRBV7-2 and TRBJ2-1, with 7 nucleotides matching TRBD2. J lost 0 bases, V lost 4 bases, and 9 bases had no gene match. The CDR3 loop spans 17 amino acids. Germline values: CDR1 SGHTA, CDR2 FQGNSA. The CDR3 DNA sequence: TGTGCCAGCAGCTATTTCGGCGGGAGAGGCTCCTACAATGAGCAGTTCTTC. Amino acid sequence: CASSYFGGRGSYNEQFF.

CDR3 nucleotides: TGTGCCAGCAGCTTTCGGGGGGGGAATTCACCCCTCCACTTT. Translation gives CASSFRGGNSPLHF. This chain joins TRBV9 and TRBJ1-6, with a tentative D call TRBD1 (5 bases). V dropped 4 bases and J dropped 7 bases, with 12 bases sitting between them. CDR1 SGDLS and CDR2 YYNGEE come from the germline V gene. The CDR3 totals 14 residues.

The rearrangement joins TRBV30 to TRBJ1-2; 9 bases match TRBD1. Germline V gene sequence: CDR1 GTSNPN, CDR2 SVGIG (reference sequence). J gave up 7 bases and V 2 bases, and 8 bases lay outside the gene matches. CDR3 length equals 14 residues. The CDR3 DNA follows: TGTGCCTGGAGTTTGACCGGGACAGGGTTTGGCTACACCTTC. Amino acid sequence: CAWSLTGTGFGYTF.

CDR3 bases: TGTGCCAGCAGTGAGTACCTCCGCCAGGGACTCTGGGATACGCAGTATTTT. It codes for CASSEYLRQGLWDTQYF. The chain carries TRBV2 and TRBJ2-3; D might be TRBD2 (6 bases). With 3 bases removed from V and 6 bases from J, the gap between germline ends came to 22 bases. This CDR3 is 17 amino acids long. Germline CDR1 SNHLY, CDR2 FYNNEI.

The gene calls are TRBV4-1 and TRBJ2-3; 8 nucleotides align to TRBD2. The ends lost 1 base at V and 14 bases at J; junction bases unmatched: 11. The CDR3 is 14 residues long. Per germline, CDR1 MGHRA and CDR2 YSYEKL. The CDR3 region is CASSQGLAGDSRYF. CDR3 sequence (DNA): TGCGCCAGCAGCCAAGGTCTAGCGGGTGACAGTCGGTATTTT.

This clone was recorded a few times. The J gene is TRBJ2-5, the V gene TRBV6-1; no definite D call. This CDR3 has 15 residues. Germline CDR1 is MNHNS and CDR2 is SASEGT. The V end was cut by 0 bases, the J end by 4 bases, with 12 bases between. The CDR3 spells CASSEARFAGETQYF. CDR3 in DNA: TGTGCCAGCAGTGAAGCGCGTTTTGCCGGAGAGACCCAGTACTTC.

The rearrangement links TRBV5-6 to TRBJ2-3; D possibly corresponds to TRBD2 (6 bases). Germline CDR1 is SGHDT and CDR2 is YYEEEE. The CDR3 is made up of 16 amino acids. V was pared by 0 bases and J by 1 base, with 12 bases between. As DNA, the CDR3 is TGTGCCAGCAGCTTGGATAGGAGGGCCCGCACAGATACGCAGTATTTT. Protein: CASSLDRRARTDTQYF. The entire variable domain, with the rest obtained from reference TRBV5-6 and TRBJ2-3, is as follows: DAGVTQSPTHLIKTRGQQVTLRCSPKSGHDTVSWYQQALGQGPQFIFQYYEEEERQRGNFPDRFSGHQFPNYSSELNVNALLLGDSALYLCASSLDRRARTDTQYFGPGTRLTVL.

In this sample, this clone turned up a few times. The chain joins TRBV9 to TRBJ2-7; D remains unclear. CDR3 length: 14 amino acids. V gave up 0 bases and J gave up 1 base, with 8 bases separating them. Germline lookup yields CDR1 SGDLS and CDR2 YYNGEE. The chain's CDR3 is CASSVGEFSYEQYF. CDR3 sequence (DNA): TGTGCCAGCAGCGTAGGAGAGTTTTCCTACGAGCAGTACTTC.

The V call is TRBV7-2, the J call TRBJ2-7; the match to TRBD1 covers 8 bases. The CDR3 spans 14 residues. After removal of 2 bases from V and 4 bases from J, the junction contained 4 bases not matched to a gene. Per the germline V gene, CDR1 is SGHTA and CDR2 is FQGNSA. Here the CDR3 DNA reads TGTGCCAGCAGCTTACGACAGGGGAGGTACGAGCAGTACTTC. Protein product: CASSLRQGRYEQYF.

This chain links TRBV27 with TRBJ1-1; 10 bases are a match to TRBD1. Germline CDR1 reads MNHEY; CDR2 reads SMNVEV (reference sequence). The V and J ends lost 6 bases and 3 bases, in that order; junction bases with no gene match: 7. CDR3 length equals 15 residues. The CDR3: CASSHRQGAYTEAFF. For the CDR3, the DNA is TGTGCCAGCAGCCATCGACAGGGGGCGTACACTGAAGCTTTCTTT.

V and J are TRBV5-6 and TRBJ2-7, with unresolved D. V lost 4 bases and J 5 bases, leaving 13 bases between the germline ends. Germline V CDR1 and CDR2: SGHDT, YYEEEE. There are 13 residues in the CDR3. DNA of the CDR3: TGTGCCAGCAGCCCTCTATCCAACCACGAGCAGTACTTC. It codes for CASSPLSNHEQYF.